The present entry profiles one TCR beta chain with its context. This sample was taken from a study of blood T cell repertoires in COVID-19. About the study: The samples span acute and convalescent COVID-19 from the United States, Italy and Spain. PBMCs, B-cell-depleted T cells, or T cells provided the cDNA or gDNA that made up the material.

Per the study methods: The authors estimated nucleated cell counts from reference gene primer amplification. Sequencing was performed with immunoSEQ multiplex PCR; in TCRdb, only in-frame clones are kept and a portion is missing. That table is the source of V, J and clone size, and D and trimming were worked out from the DNA. In the table there are over 130,000 clones, over 75% of which are singletons. Germline values: CDR1 MGHRA, CDR2 YSYEKL. The CDR3 contains 16 residues. V was pared by 5 bases and J by 0 bases, with 6 bases of the junction left unmatched. Individuals aged roughly 18 to 95 years were recruited from about two dozen US areas.

This rearrangement joins TRBV4-1 to TRBJ2-3; 9 bases align to TRBD2. Sequencing was carried out using PBMCs or T cells enriched from blood (not recorded which). This receptor was taken from a man in his fifties in a cohort exposed to, infected with or recovered from COVID-19 (not recorded which). The CDR3 sequence is CASSLLTSGSTDTQYF. CDR3 coding DNA: TGCGCCAGCAGCTTACTGACTAGCGGTAGCACAGATACGCAGTATTTT.